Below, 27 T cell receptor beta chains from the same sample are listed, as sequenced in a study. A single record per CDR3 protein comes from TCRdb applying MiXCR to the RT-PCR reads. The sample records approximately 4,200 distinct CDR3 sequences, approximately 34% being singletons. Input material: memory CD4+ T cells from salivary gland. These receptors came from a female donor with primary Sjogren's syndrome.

DNA of the CDR3: TGTGCCAGCAGCCTCTCGGCAGGGCGCGAGCAGTACTTC. Translating it yields CASSLSAGREQYF. The rearrangement joins TRBV12-3 or TRBV12-4 to TRBJ2-7, with D tentatively TRBD1 (5 bases). The CDR3 extends over 13 amino acids. The V end lost 6 bases, the J end lost 6 bases, and 15 bases lay between the germline ends.

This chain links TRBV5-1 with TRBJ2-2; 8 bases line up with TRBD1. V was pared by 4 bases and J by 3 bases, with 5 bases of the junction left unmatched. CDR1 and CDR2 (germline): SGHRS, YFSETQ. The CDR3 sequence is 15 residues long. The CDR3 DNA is TGCGCCAGCAGCCCCCGGGACAGGTACACCGGGGAGCTGTTTTTT. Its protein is CASSPRDRYTGELFF.

CDR3 DNA sequence: TGCAGTTTAGCCTTGAACACAGATACGCAGTATTTT. It is translated as CSLALNTDTQYF. The rearrangement joins TRBV20-1 to TRBJ2-3, with D unclear. This CDR3 spans 12 amino acids. The germline gives CDR1 DFQATT, CDR2 SNEGSKA (reference sequence). V was clipped by 8 bases and J by 2 bases, with 11 bases between them.

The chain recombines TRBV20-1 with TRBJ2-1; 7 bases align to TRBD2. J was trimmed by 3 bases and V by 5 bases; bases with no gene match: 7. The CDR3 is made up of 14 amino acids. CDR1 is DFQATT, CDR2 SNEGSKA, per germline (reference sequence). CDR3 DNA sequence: TGCAGTGCTGAACCAGCGGGGATCTACAATGAGCAGTTCTTC. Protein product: CSAEPAGIYNEQFF.

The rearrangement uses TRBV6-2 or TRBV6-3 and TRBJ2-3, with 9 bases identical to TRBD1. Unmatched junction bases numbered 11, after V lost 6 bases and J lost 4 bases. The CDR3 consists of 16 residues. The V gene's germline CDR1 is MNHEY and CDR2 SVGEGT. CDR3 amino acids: CASRTGTGSTADTQYF. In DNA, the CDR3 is TGTGCCAGCAGGACCGGGACAGGGAGCACAGCAGATACGCAGTATTTT.

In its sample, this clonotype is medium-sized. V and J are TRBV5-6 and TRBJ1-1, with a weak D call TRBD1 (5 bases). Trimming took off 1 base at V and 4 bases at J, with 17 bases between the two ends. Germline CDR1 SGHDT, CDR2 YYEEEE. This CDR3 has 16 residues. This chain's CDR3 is CASSLSFGGDGTEAFF. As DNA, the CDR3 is TGTGCCAGCAGCTTGTCTTTTGGAGGGGATGGCACTGAAGCTTTCTTT.

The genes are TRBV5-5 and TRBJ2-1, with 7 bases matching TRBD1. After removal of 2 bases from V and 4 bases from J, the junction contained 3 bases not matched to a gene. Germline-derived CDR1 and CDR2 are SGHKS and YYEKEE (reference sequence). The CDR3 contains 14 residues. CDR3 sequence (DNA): TGTGCCAGCAGCTTTGGACAGGATTACAATGAGCAGTTCTTC. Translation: CASSFGQDYNEQFF.

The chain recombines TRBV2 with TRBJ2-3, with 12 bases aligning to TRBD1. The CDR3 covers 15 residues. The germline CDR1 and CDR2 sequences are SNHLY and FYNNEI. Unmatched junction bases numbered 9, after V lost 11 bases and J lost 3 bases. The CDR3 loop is CAHPGTGGRTDTQYF. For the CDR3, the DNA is TGTGCCCACCCCGGGACAGGGGGCAGGACAGATACGCAGTATTTT.

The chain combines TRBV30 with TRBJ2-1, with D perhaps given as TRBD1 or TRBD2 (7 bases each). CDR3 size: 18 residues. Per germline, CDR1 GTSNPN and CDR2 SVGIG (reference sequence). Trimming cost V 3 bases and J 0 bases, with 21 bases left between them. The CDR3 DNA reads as TGTGCCTGGAGGCGGGGTCAGGGGGGGCCAAGCTCCTACAATGAGCAGTTCTTC. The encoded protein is CAWRRGQGGPSSYNEQFF.

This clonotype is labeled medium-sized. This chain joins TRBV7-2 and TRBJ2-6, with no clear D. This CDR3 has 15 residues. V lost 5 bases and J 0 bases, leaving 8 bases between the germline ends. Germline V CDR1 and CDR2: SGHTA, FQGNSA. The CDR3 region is CASSRDFSGANVLTF. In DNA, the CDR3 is TGTGCCAGCAGCAGGGATTTCTCTGGGGCCAACGTCCTGACTTTC.

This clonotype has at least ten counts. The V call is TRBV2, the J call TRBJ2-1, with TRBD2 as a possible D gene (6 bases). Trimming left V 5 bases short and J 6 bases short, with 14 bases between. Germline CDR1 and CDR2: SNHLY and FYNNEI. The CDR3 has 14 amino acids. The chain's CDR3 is CASSREAQANEQFF. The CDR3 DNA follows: TGTGCCAGCAGTAGGGAGGCCCAGGCCAATGAGCAGTTCTTC. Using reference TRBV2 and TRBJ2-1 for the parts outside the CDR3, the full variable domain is EPEVTQTPSHQVTQMGQEVILRCVPISNHLYFYWYRQILGQKVEFLVSFYNNEISEKSEIFDDQFSVERPDGSNFTLKIRSTKLEDSAMYFCASSREAQANEQFFGPGTRLTVL.

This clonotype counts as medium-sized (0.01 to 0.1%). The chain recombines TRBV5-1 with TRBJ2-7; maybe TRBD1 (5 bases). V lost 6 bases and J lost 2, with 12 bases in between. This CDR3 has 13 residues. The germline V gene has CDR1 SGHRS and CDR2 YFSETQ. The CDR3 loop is CASTLTEAYEQYV. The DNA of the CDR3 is TGCGCCAGCACCCTGACAGAAGCCTACGAGCAGTACGTC.

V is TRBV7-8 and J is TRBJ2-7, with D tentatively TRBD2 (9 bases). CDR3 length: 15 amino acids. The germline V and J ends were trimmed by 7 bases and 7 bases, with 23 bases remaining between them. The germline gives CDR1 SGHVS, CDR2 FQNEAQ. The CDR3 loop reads CASTLGASGTGEQYF. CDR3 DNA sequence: TGTGCCAGCACCCTAGGGGCTAGCGGGACAGGAGAGCAGTACTTC.

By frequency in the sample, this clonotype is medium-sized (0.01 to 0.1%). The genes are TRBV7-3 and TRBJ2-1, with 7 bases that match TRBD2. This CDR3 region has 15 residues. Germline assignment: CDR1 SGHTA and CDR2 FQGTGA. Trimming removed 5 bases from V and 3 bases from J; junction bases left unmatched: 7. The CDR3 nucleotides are TGTGCCAGCAGCCCTACTGGCGGGAGCTACAATGAGCAGTTCTTC. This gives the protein CASSPTGGSYNEQFF.

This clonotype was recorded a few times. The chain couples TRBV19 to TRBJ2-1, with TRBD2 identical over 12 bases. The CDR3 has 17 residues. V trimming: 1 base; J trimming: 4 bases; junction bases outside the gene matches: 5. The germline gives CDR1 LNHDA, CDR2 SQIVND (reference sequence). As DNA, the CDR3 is TGTGCCAGTAGTATAGTTTACGGGACTAGCGGGTACAATGAGCAGTTCTTC. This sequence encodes CASSIVYGTSGYNEQFF.

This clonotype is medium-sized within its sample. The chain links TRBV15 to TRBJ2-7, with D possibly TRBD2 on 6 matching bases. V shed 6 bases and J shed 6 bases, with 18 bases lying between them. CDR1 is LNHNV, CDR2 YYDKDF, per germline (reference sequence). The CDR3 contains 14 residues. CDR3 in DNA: TGTGCCACCAGGGAGGGCCTTACTCTGGGCGAGCAGTACTTC. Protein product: CATREGLTLGEQYF.

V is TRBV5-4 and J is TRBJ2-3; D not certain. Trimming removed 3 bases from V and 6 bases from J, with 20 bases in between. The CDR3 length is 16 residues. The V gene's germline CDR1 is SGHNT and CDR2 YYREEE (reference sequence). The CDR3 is CASSSPLGGFADTQYF. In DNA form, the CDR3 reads TGTGCCAGCAGCTCTCCGCTTGGTGGGTTTGCGGATACGCAGTATTTT.

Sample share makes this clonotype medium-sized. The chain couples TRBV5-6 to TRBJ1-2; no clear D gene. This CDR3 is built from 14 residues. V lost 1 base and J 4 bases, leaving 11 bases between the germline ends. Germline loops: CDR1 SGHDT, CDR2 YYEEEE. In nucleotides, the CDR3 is TGTGCCAGCAGCTTGACGGGTCACGCCTATGGCTACACCTTC. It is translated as CASSLTGHAYGYTF. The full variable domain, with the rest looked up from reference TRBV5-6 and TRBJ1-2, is DAGVTQSPTHLIKTRGQQVTLRCSPKSGHDTVSWYQQALGQGPQFIFQYYEEEERQRGNFPDRFSGHQFPNYSSELNVNALLLGDSALYLCASSLTGHAYGYTFGSGTRLTVV.

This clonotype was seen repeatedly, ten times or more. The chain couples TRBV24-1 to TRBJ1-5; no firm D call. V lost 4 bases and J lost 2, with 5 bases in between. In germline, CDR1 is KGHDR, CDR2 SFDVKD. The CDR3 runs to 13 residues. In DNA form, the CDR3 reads TGTGCCACCAGTGAACCAGGCAATCAGCCCCAGCATTTT. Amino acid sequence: CATSEPGNQPQHF.

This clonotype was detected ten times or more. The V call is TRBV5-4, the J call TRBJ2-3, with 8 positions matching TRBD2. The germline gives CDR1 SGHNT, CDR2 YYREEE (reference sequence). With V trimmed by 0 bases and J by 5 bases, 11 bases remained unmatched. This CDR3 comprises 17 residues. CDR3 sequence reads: CASSLARSGSRVDTQYF. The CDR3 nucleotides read TGTGCCAGCAGCTTGGCCCGGAGCGGGAGTCGAGTAGATACGCAGTATTTT.

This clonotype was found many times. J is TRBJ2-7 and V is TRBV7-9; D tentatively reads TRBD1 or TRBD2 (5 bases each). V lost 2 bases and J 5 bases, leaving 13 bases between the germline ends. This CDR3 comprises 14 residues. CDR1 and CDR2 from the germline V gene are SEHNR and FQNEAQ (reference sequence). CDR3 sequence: CASSLSRDRDEQYF. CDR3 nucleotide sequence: TGTGCCAGCAGCTTAAGCCGGGACCGGGACGAGCAGTACTTC.

CDR3 nucleotide sequence: TGTGCCAGCACTTTGGGGGACAAAGAGACCCAGTACTTC. This codes for CASTLGDKETQYF. This sequence joins TRBV5-4 and TRBJ2-5, with a weak D call TRBD1 (6 bases). Trimming shortened V by 6 bases and J by 3 bases, and 12 bases separated the two germline ends. The CDR3 totals 13 residues. Germline values: CDR1 SGHNT, CDR2 YYREEE (reference sequence).

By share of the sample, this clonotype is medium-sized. The CDR3 reads CASSLDTLTNEQFF. The CDR3 DNA reads as TGTGCCAGCAGCTTAGACACTCTCACCAATGAGCAGTTCTTC. This chain joins TRBV7-6 and TRBJ2-1; D ambiguous. The CDR3 length is 14 residues. V lost 1 base to trimming and J lost 6 bases, with 10 bases between them. The germline CDR1 and CDR2 sequences are SGHVS and FNYEAQ.

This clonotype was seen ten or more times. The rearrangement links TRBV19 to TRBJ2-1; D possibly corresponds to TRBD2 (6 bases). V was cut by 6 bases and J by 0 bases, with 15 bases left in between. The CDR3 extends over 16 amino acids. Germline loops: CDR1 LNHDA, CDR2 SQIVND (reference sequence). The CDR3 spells CASRGLAPSSYNEQFF. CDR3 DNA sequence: TGTGCCAGTAGAGGGCTAGCGCCCAGCTCCTACAATGAGCAGTTCTTC.

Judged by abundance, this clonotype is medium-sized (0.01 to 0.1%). The CDR3: CSAVAGASVRYNEQFF. The CDR3 DNA reads as TGCAGTGCTGTAGCGGGGGCCTCCGTACGCTACAATGAGCAGTTCTTC. This chain uses TRBV20-1 with TRBJ2-1; the match to TRBD2 covers 9 bases. Trimming removed 5 bases from V and 3 bases from J; junction bases left unmatched: 11. The CDR3 consists of 16 residues. Germline V gene sequence: CDR1 DFQATT, CDR2 SNEGSKA (reference sequence).

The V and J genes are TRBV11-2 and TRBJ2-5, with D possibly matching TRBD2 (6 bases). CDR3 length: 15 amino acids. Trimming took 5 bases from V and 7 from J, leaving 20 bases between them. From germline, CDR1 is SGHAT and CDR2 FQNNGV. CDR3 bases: TGTGCCAGCAGCCGCGCCGGGACTGCCCTAGGGACCCAGTACTTC. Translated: CASSRAGTALGTQYF.

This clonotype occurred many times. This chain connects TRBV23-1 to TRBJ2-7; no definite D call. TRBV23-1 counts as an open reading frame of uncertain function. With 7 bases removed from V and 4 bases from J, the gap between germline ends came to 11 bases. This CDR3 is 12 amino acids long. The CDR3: CASTWPAYEQYV. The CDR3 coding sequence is TGCGCCAGCACCTGGCCAGCTTACGAGCAGTACGTC.